The 9 T cell receptor beta chains listed next were all sequenced from one sample in a study of siplizumab effects on memory and regulatory T cells. Sequenced by immunoSEQ multiplex PCR; TCRdb stores in-frame clones only, minus some. Of tens of thousands of clones listed, around 97% are singletons. Sequenced sample: naive CD4+ T cells sorted from blood. The receptors shown here come from a human donor in good health.

This rearrangement joins TRBV28 to TRBJ1-2, with D tentatively TRBD1 (6 bases). Per germline, CDR1 MDHEN and CDR2 SYDVKM. The CDR3 extends over 14 amino acids. V was clipped by 7 bases and J by 2 bases, with 14 bases between them. The CDR3 spells CASTVGQRNYGYTF. As DNA, the CDR3 is TGTGCCAGCACCGTAGGACAGCGCAACTATGGCTACACCTTC.

This chain uses TRBV30 with TRBJ1-5; 7 nucleotides align to TRBD1. V shed 3 bases and J 3 bases; nucleotides not matched to a gene: 2. This CDR3 is built from 13 residues. Germline CDR1 is GTSNPN and CDR2 is SVGIG (reference sequence). The CDR3 loop reads CAWRQGSNQPQHF. Written as DNA, the CDR3 is TGTGCCTGGAGACAGGGGTCCAATCAGCCCCAGCATTTT.

The V and J genes are TRBV6-1 and TRBJ2-7; 7 nucleotides line up with TRBD1. V lost 5 bases, J lost 6 bases, and 7 bases stayed unmatched. Germline V gives CDR1 MNHNS, CDR2 SASEGT. CDR3 length: 13 amino acids. The CDR3 sequence: CASSPTGKTEQYF. CDR3 bases: TGTGCCAGCAGTCCGACAGGGAAAACCGAGCAGTACTTC.

In DNA form, the CDR3 reads TGCAGCGTTGAAGGCCAGCCGACGATTCGCTACAATGAGCAGTTCTTC. It yields the protein CSVEGQPTIRYNEQFF. The chain joins TRBV29-1 to TRBJ2-1; D uncertain. CDR1 and CDR2 from the germline V gene are SQVTM and ANQGSEA. Trimming left V 1 base short and J 3 bases short, with 16 bases between. CDR3 size: 16 residues.

V is TRBV28 and J is TRBJ2-7; D remains ambiguous. The germline V and J ends were trimmed by 3 bases and 4 bases, with 7 bases remaining between them. The CDR3 loop spans 12 amino acids. Germline CDR1 reads MDHEN; CDR2 reads SYDVKM. CDR3 nucleotides: TGTGCCAGCAGTTTCGGACCTTACGAGCAGTACTTC. This codes for CASSFGPYEQYF. The complete variable domain, with remaining parts taken from reference TRBV28 and TRBJ2-7, reads DVKVTQSSRYLVKRTGEKVFLECVQDMDHENMFWYRQDPGLGLRLIYFSYDVKMKEKGDIPEGYSVSREKKERFSLILESASTNQTSMYLCASSFGPYEQYFGPGTRLTVT.

This clone came up once. V usage is TRBV18 and J usage is TRBJ2-2; 9 bases match TRBD1. Trimming at V came to 4 bases and at J to 9 bases, leaving 6 bases not matched to a gene. This CDR3 has 14 residues. Per the germline V gene, CDR1 is KGHSH and CDR2 is LQKENI. CDR3 residues: CASSRDRAVRELFF. The CDR3 nucleotides are TGTGCCAGCTCACGGGACAGGGCCGTCCGGGAGCTGTTTTTT.

V gene TRBV5-1 combines with J gene TRBJ2-6; D is unresolved. V was shortened by 6 bases and J by 4 bases, with 8 bases between the two germline ends. Germline V gene lookup returns CDR1 SGHRS and CDR2 YFSETQ. CDR3 length equals 13 residues. CDR3 coding DNA: TGCGCCAGCAATAACTGGGGGGCCAACGTCCTGACTTTC. It yields the protein CASNNWGANVLTF.

A single count supports this clone. The CDR3 sequence: CASHRTSIYEQYF. The CDR3 coding sequence is TGTGCCAGCCACCGAACTAGCATCTACGAGCAGTACTTC. The chain is built from TRBV2 and TRBJ2-7, with D possibly matching TRBD2 (6 bases). Germline-derived CDR1 and CDR2 are SNHLY and FYNNEI. This CDR3 spans 13 amino acids. Trimming removed 8 bases from V and 3 bases from J, with 14 bases in between.

The J gene is TRBJ1-5, the V gene TRBV6-6, with 7 bases aligning to TRBD1. Germline loops: CDR1 MNHNY, CDR2 SVGAGI (reference sequence). The CDR3 runs 12 residues. With 5 bases clipped from V and 5 bases from J, the junction kept 0 bases outside the gene matches. The CDR3 DNA reads as TGTGCCAGCAGTACAGGGGATCAGCCCCAGCATTTT. It translates to CASSTGDQPQHF.